This T cell receptor (beta chain) emerged from a study of spatial heterogeneity in lung cancer. Overall study: Each distinct TCR and UMI combination averaged more than ten appearances in raw reads.

This clonotype was recorded at least ten times. Noted time point: sample taken at primary tumor resection. No cell sorting; template was whole RNA from tumor, lung tissue or PBMC. Samples were donated by 72 untreated early-stage non-small cell lung cancer patients. The CDR3 covers 15 residues. V lost 0 bases and J lost 0, with 9 bases in between. CDR1 is SGHRS and CDR2 is YFSETQ in the germline V gene. The presence of a unique molecular identifier marked each TCR cDNA molecule. MiXCR was run by TCRdb on the 5' RACE reads, yielding one entry per CDR3 protein. The sample contains over 90,000 distinct CDR3 sequences, under 9% of which appear only once.

This chain links TRBV5-1 with TRBJ1-1; no firm D call. This receptor was obtained from a male donor with early-stage non-small cell lung cancer. The sample in question was PBMCs, obtained at surgery. The CDR3 DNA reads TGCGCCAGCAGCTTGGATTACCAAATGAACACTGAAGCTTTCTTT. Translating gives CASSLDYQMNTEAFF. Supplemented by reference TRBV5-1 and TRBJ1-1, the full variable domain reads KAGVTQTPRYLIKTRGQQVTLSCSPISGHRSVSWYQQTPGQGLQFLFEYFSETQRNKGNFPGRFSGRQFSNSRSEMNVSTLELGDSALYLCASSLDYQMNTEAFFGQGTRLTVV.